One sample yielded the 18 T cell receptor beta chains listed below, sequenced in a study of T cell repertoires in cytomegalovirus infection. The antigens of these receptors remain unknown. One entry per CDR3 protein, called by TCRdb with MiXCR from the reads. The sample includes a few hundred thousand distinct CDR3 sequences, roughly 42% of them seen just once. Specimen: cultured PBMCs, collected from culture after CMV antigen stimulation. The receptors originated from a human donor in good health (CMV status not recorded). Some clones in this sample may be carry-over from other donors' samples.

The chain joins TRBV6-2 or TRBV6-3 to TRBJ1-5, with 8 bases identical to TRBD1. The germline CDR1 and CDR2 sequences are MNHEY and SVGEGT. J gave up 6 bases and V 6 bases, and 7 bases lay outside the gene matches. The CDR3 covers 14 residues. Here the CDR3 reads CASSTDRAIQPQHF. The DNA for the CDR3 is TGTGCCAGCAGCACGGACAGGGCGATTCAGCCCCAGCATTTT.

This chain links TRBV6-1 with TRBJ2-1, with a possible D match to TRBD2 (5 bases). V was trimmed by 7 bases and J by 4 bases, leaving 14 bases between them. The CDR3 length is 14 residues. The germline CDR1 and CDR2 sequences are MNHNS and SASEGT. This CDR3 reads CASTNQGLYNEQFF. For the CDR3, the DNA is TGTGCCAGCACAAACCAAGGACTGTACAATGAGCAGTTCTTC.

This clonotype was counted a single time. This CDR3 fails to terminate in the conserved phenylalanine or tryptophan, so it likely reflects a read error. The chain joins TRBV19 to TRBJ1-5, with D unresolved. CDR1 is LNHDA, CDR2 SQIVND, per germline (reference sequence). Trimming took 0 bases from V and 7 from J, leaving 4 bases between them. The CDR3 is made up of 12 amino acids. This CDR3 is CASSIDTQPQHL. CDR3 sequence (DNA): TGTGCCAGTAGTATAGATACACAGCCCCAGCATCTT.

This clonotype was found many times. One junction end disagrees with the germline gene, perhaps due to a read error. The rearrangement uses TRBV11-2 and TRBJ1-1; D remains ambiguous. The CDR3 has 12 amino acids. CDR1 and CDR2 (germline): SGHAT, FQNNGV. CDR3 DNA sequence: TGTGCCAGCAGCCTAGACCTTGGAGGAGCTTTCTTT. Its translation is CASSLDLGGAFF. Full variable domain (rest looked up from reference TRBV11-2 and TRBJ1-1): EAGVAQSPRYKIIEKRQSVAFWCNPISGHATLYWYQQILGQGPKLLIQFQNNGVVDDSQLPKDRFSAERLKGVDSTLKIQPAKLEDSAVYLCASSLDLGGAFFGQGTRLTVV.

This clonotype came up many times. The V and J genes are TRBV7-2 and TRBJ2-3; 8 bases align to TRBD2. Germline V CDR1 and CDR2: SGHTA, FQGNSA. The trim removed 4 bases at V and 1 base at J, leaving 16 bases unmatched. The CDR3 totals 19 residues. The CDR3 nucleotides are TGTGCCAGCAGCTCCCCTGCCACGGGGGGGGTACGGGGCACAGATACGCAGTATTTT. As protein: CASSSPATGGVRGTDTQYF.

The chain uses TRBV7-2 and TRBJ2-3; D unclear. In germline, CDR1 is SGHTA, CDR2 FQGNSA. The CDR3 runs to 12 residues. Trimming removed 6 bases from V and 7 bases from J, with 11 bases in between. The CDR3 spells CASSTQPHTQYF. As DNA, the CDR3 is TGTGCCAGCAGTACGCAGCCACATACGCAGTATTTT.

This chain links TRBV15 with TRBJ2-3; TRBD1 is a possible D gene (6 bases). The CDR3 is made up of 15 amino acids. In germline, CDR1 is LNHNV, CDR2 YYDKDF (reference sequence). The ends were cut back, 6 bases at V and 0 bases at J, with 13 bases in the middle. CDR3 sequence reads: CATRNQDSSTDTQYF. DNA of the CDR3: TGTGCCACCAGAAACCAGGACAGTAGCACAGATACGCAGTATTTT.

The V and J genes are TRBV4-1 and TRBJ1-2; a possible D gene is TRBD1 (5 bases). CDR1 and CDR2 (germline): MGHRA, YSYEKL. This CDR3 region has 14 residues. Trimming shortened V by 0 bases and J by 9 bases, and 14 bases separated the two germline ends. CDR3 sequence: CASSQDWGIVSYTF. CDR3 nucleotide sequence: TGCGCCAGCAGCCAAGATTGGGGGATCGTAAGCTACACCTTC.

J is TRBJ2-3 and V is TRBV5-5; no firm D call. Per germline, CDR1 SGHKS and CDR2 YYEKEE (reference sequence). The CDR3 is 14 residues long. V dropped 1 base and J dropped 4 bases, with 10 bases sitting between them. This CDR3 is CASSLYGLSDTQYF. The CDR3 DNA reads as TGTGCCAGCAGCTTGTACGGGTTATCAGATACGCAGTATTTT.

There are many counts of this clonotype. V is TRBV7-2 and J is TRBJ2-1; TRBD2 is a possible D gene (5 bases). The CDR3 length is 14 residues. V was shortened by 1 base and J by 9 bases, with 13 bases between the two germline ends. Germline values: CDR1 SGHTA, CDR2 FQGNSA. In nucleotides, the CDR3 is TGTGCCAGCAGCTTAGTCCCGGGGTGGGGTGAGCAGTTCTTC. It codes for CASSLVPGWGEQFF.

This clonotype was seen a single time. The V and J genes are TRBV12-3 or TRBV12-4 and TRBJ2-5; 9 positions agree with TRBD1. V dropped 9 bases and J dropped 3; count of bases not matched to a gene: 8. There are 14 residues in the CDR3. CDR3: CASSDRGYEETQYF. The DNA of the CDR3 is TGTGCCAGTTCGGACAGGGGATACGAAGAGACCCAGTACTTC.

CDR3 protein: CASRPGQGARYYEQYF. The DNA of the CDR3 is TGTGCCAGCAGACCGGGACAGGGGGCGAGATACTACGAGCAGTACTTC. This chain links TRBV28 with TRBJ2-7; TRBD1 matches at 12 bases. Unmatched junction bases numbered 9, after V lost 6 bases and J lost 3 bases. The CDR3 loop spans 16 amino acids. Germline loops: CDR1 MDHEN, CDR2 SYDVKM.

This clonotype was found many times. This chain connects TRBV7-2 to TRBJ2-7, with 12 bases matching TRBD1. Germline V CDR1 and CDR2: SGHTA, FQGNSA. The CDR3 extends over 15 amino acids. J was trimmed by 7 bases and V by 2 bases; bases with no gene match: 6. Written as DNA, the CDR3 is TGTGCCAGCAGCTTAAGGCGGGACAGGGGGCTTGAGCAGTACTTC. Protein sequence: CASSLRRDRGLEQYF.

The CDR3 region is CASSPRAVSLGYEQYF. The CDR3 nucleotides are TGTGCCAGCAGCCCCAGAGCGGTATCATTAGGATACGAGCAGTACTTC. The chain uses TRBV7-2 and TRBJ2-7; TRBD2 is a possible D gene (5 bases). The germline CDR1 and CDR2 sequences are SGHTA and FQGNSA. The CDR3 contains 16 residues. Between the trimmed V and J ends, which lost 5 bases and 4 bases, there was a span of 21 bases.

This clonotype was seen a few times. The chain employs TRBV4-2 and TRBJ2-7; 7 bases line up with TRBD1. Germline loops: CDR1 LGHNA, CDR2 YNFKEQ. The CDR3 covers 14 residues. Unmatched junction bases numbered 3, after V lost 2 bases and J lost 2 bases. For the CDR3, the DNA is TGTGCCAGCAGCCAACGGGACAGAACCTACGAGCAGTACTTC. Amino acids: CASSQRDRTYEQYF.

This clonotype was observed many times. J is TRBJ2-3 and V is TRBV7-2; D is possibly TRBD1 or TRBD2 (5 bases each). V shed 5 bases and J shed 2 bases, with 14 bases lying between them. The CDR3 runs to 15 residues. CDR1 and CDR2 (germline): SGHTA, FQGNSA. Here the CDR3 reads CASSPRGANTDTQYF. The CDR3 nucleotides are TGTGCCAGCAGCCCGAGGGGAGCGAACACAGATACGCAGTATTTT.

This chain links TRBV7-9 with TRBJ2-3; D is possibly TRBD1 (6 bases). Looked up from germline, CDR1 is SEHNR and CDR2 is FQNEAQ (reference sequence). The CDR3 extends over 15 amino acids. Deletions cut 6 bases from V and 1 base from J, with 14 bases between. CDR3 bases: TGTGCCAGCAGTTCATCAGGGGTAGGCACAGATACGCAGTATTTT. Translated: CASSSSGVGTDTQYF.

This clonotype has only a few counts. This rearrangement joins TRBV11-2 to TRBJ1-5; 7 bases align to TRBD1. Trimming took 0 bases from V and 2 from J; bases not matched to a gene: 13. Per the germline V gene, CDR1 is SGHAT and CDR2 is FQNNGV. This CDR3 has 19 amino acids. CDR3 sequence (DNA): TGTGCCAGCAGCTTAGATCGGAACAGGGGTTTTGTTGGCAATCAGCCCCAGCATTTT. It yields the protein CASSLDRNRGFVGNQPQHF.